This T cell receptor (beta chain) appears in the sequencing data of a study of regulatory and conventional T cells in RAG deficiency. To note about this clone: Its target is unknown.

J was trimmed by 7 bases and V by 1 base; bases with no gene match: 9. CDR3 length: 15 amino acids. CDR1 is GTSNPN and CDR2 is SVGIG in the germline V gene (reference sequence). Clones were read by immunoSEQ multiplex PCR, and TCRdb kept only the in-frame ones, dropping some. Of 30,000 to 40,000 clones in the sample, around 89% were seen once. Study results and caveats: Omenn syndrome and CID/AS patients had roughly 92-fold fewer unique Treg TCR beta sequences, versus 9.5 to 10-fold elsewhere. Omenn patients showed >85% Treg-Tconv overlap and shorter CDR3 lengths. RAG-deficient patients showed markedly lower Shannon entropy and higher Simpson indices than control T-cell subsets.

Separately, the same data were catalogued under a study of regulatory T cells. According to that study: The PCR used 52 TRBV and 13 TRBJ primers. Skewed V and J usage and few unique V-J pairs marked patient repertoires, most in Tregs.

The receptor's source is a human donor in good health. The chain uses TRBV30 and TRBJ1-2, with 10 bases fitting TRBD1. Material for sequencing was CD8+ T cells sorted from blood. The DNA for the CDR3 is TGTGCCTGGAGTGATGGCGAGACAGGGGGCCTTGGCTACACCTTC. This encodes CAWSDGETGGLGYTF. The whole variable domain, filled in from reference TRBV30 and TRBJ1-2, reads SQTIHQWPATLVQPVGSPLSLECTVEGTSNPNLYWYRQAAGRGLQLLFYSVGIGQISSEVPQNLSASRPQDRQFILSSKKLLLSDSGFYLCAWSDGETGGLGYTFGSGTRLTVV.